A single sample is the source of the 5 T cell receptor beta chains below, sequenced in a study of neurological immune-mediated disorders. The time point was: longitudinal time-point 3. Each CDR3 protein is one row after TCRdb ran MiXCR on the 5' RACE reads. Here the sample spans more than 75,000 distinct CDR3 sequences, around 4.5% being singletons. Sequencing was performed on PBMCs. The receptor set was obtained from a woman aged 55-75 years with multiple sclerosis.

This clonotype was counted ten times or more. V gene TRBV5-8 combines with J gene TRBJ1-1, with D possibly TRBD1 on 5 matching bases. Deletions cut 0 bases from V and 5 bases from J, with 11 bases between. The CDR3 totals 14 residues. The V gene's germline CDR1 is SGHTS and CDR2 YDEGEE. The CDR3 is CASSLAGRATEAFF. For the CDR3, the DNA is TGTGCCAGCAGCTTGGCCGGCAGGGCTACTGAAGCTTTCTTT.

This clonotype was observed at least ten times. This chain links TRBV5-1 with TRBJ2-2, with a possible D match to TRBD1 (6 bases). With 0 bases removed from V and 7 bases from J, the gap between germline ends came to 16 bases. Germline CDR1 is SGHRS and CDR2 is YFSETQ. The CDR3 contains 16 residues. Here the CDR3 DNA reads TGCGCCAGCAGCTTGGCCATGGACAGTGACGACGGGGAGCTGTTTTTT. This gives the protein CASSLAMDSDDGELFF.

J is TRBJ2-7 and V is TRBV3-1; possibly TRBD2 for D (5 bases). CDR3 length: 13 amino acids. Trimming removed 3 bases at V and 4 bases at J, with 10 bases between. Germline values: CDR1 LGHDT, CDR2 YNNKEL (reference sequence). The CDR3 protein is CASSQPTGYEQYF. The DNA for the CDR3 is TGTGCCAGCAGCCAGCCGACGGGGTACGAGCAGTACTTC.

At least ten counts were recorded for this clonotype. This chain links TRBV7-9 with TRBJ2-1; 10 bases line up with TRBD2. V lost 6 bases and J lost 4; bases outside the gene matches: 21. There are 20 residues in the CDR3. CDR1 and CDR2 from the germline V gene are SEHNR and FQNEAQ (reference sequence). This CDR3 is CASRSFLAGGSVKLYNEQFF. The DNA for the CDR3 is TGTGCCAGCAGATCTTTTTTAGCGGGGGGCTCGGTTAAACTATACAATGAGCAGTTCTTC.

This clonotype was recorded many times. The J gene is TRBJ2-4, the V gene TRBV11-2; D is undetermined. The germline V gene has CDR1 SGHAT and CDR2 FQNNGV. Trimming took 2 bases from V and 0 from J, leaving 11 bases between them. This CDR3 spans 16 amino acids. As DNA, the CDR3 is TGTGCCAGCAGCTTAAATCCTGCCATAGCCAAAAACATTCAGTACTTC. This encodes CASSLNPAIAKNIQYF.